Described below is a single T cell receptor (beta chain) sequence and its context. The antigen remains unidentified. The entry originates in a study of OX40 agonist ivuxolimab in advanced cancers. About the research overall: Eligibility rules accepted prior anti-PD-1, anti-PD-L1 or anti-CTLA-4 therapy, and roughly 42% had some.

Findings and caveats of the study: Compared with others, partial responders at 0.1-3.0 mg/kg displayed clonal expansion among the lowest. Mean expanded clone counts were higher in CD8+ than CD4+ T cells.

CDR3 size: 15 residues. V was clipped by 7 bases and J by 0 bases, with 16 bases between them. Germline values: CDR1 SGHVS, CDR2 FQNEAQ. Autoimmune disease history or systemic immunosuppression led to patient exclusion. Produced via immunoSEQ multiplex PCR; TCRdb's table is partial and in-frame only. The table shows more than 50,000 clones, with 85% occurring only once. The J gene is TRBJ2-7, the V gene TRBV7-8, with D perhaps TRBD2 (5 bases). This sequence originates from an adult with an advanced solid tumor such as melanoma, head and neck, liver or kidney cancer. The sequenced sample was CD4+ or CD8+ T cells sorted from blood, obtained in a trial of the OX40 agonist ivuxolimab. For the CDR3, the DNA is TGTGCCAGCACCGAGAGGCGGGTGAGCTCCTACGAGCAGTACTTC. It encodes CASTERRVSSYEQYF.